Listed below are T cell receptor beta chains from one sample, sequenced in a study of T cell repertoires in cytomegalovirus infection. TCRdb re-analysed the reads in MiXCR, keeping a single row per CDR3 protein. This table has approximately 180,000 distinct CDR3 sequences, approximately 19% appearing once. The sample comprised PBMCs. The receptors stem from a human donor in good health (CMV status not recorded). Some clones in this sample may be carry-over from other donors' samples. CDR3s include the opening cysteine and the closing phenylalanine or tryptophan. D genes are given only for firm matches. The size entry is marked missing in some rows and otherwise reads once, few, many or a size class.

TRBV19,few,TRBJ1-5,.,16,TGTGCCAGTAGTACTGATCATCAGGGAGGCAATCAGCCCCAGCATTTT,CASSTDHQGGNQPQHF
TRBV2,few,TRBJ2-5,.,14,TGTGCCAGCAGTGAAGCCCCTCCGCAAGAGACCCAGTACTTC,CASSEAPPQETQYF
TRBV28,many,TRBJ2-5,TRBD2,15,TGTGCCAGCAGTTTAGGGGGACTAGCGGGGGAGACCCAGTACTTC,CASSLGGLAGETQYF
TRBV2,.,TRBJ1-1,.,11,TGTGCCAGCAGGTCAGACACTGAAGCTTTCTTT,CASRSDTEAFF
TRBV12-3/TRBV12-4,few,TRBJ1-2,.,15,TGTGCCAGCAGGGGACTCGGGACGAAAGCCTATGGCTACACCTTC,CASRGLGTKAYGYTF
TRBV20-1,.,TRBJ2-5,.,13,TGCAGTGCTATCGTGGGGGCCCGGGAGACCCAGTACTTC,CSAIVGARETQYF
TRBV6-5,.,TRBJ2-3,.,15,TGTGCCAGCAGTTTGGAGGGGATGAGCACAGATACGCAGTATTTT,CASSLEGMSTDTQYF
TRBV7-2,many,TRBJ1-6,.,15,TGTGCCAGCAGCTCCCTCGGGGGGGGAAATTCACCCCTCCACTTT,CASSSLGGGNSPLHF
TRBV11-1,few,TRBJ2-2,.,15,TGTGCCAGCAGCCCGGAGTGGGTGTCGTCCGGGGAGCTGTTTTTT,CASSPEWVSSGELFF
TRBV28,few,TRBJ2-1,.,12,TGTGCCAGCACCGTTGCTCGGGCTGAGCAGTTCTTC,CASTVARAEQFF
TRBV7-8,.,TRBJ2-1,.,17,TGTCCCAGCAGCTCACCCTCAAGCAAGAGCTCCTACAATGAGCAGTTCTTC,CPSSSPSSKSSYNEQFF
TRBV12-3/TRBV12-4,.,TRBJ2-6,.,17,TGTGCCAGCAGCACCGGGGGCGCCGGGGGTGGGGCCAACGTCCTGACTTTC,CASSTGGAGGGANVLTF
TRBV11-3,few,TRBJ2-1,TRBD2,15,TGTGCCAGCAGCGGTACTAGCGGGCGGCTCAATGAGCAGTTCTTC,CASSGTSGRLNEQFF
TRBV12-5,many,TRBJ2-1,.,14,TGTGCTAGTGGTTTGGAACGGCCCTACAATGAGCAGTTCTTC,CASGLERPYNEQFF
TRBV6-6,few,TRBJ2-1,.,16,TGTGCCAGCAGTTACAGGACAGCGGGCGGCTACAATGAGCAGTTCTTC,CASSYRTAGGYNEQFF
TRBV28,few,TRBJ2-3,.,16,TGTGCCAGCCGTATGACCCGGGCGGGGCGCACAGATACGCAGTATTTT,CASRMTRAGRTDTQYF
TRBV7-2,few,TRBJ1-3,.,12,TGTGCCAGCAGCTTAACGCGAAACACCATATATTTT,CASSLTRNTIYF
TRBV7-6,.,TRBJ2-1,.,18,TGTGCCAGCAGCCCCCTTGGGTTTGGGGACAAGTCCTACAATGAGCAGTTCTTC,CASSPLGFGDKSYNEQFF